This T cell receptor (beta chain) is drawn from a study of blood T cell repertoires in COVID-19. For the study at large: T cells, B-cell-depleted T cells, or PBMCs supplied cDNA or gDNA.

The CDR3 sequence is 13 residues long. Germline V gene lookup returns CDR1 GTSNPN and CDR2 SVGIG (reference sequence). The V end was cut by 1 base, the J end by 1 base, with 7 bases between. Clones were sequenced by immunoSEQ multiplex PCR, and TCRdb holds only the in-frame ones, with some missing. Of about 290,000 clones in the sample, around four fifths are singletons; the top ten hold 4.1%. The clonotype was recovered from a woman aged 45-65 years with active or convalescent COVID-19. V is TRBV30 and J is TRBJ1-1; no definite D call. The specimen sequenced was peripheral blood. The CDR3 loop is CAWSAGGNTEAFF. The CDR3 region has the DNA TGTGCCTGGAGTGCGGGAGGGAACACTGAAGCTTTCTTT.